The rows below give T cell receptor beta chains drawn from one sample of a study of T cell responses to AZD1222 COVID-19 vaccine. Clones were sequenced by immunoSEQ multiplex PCR, and TCRdb holds only the in-frame ones, with some missing. The table has some 71,000 clones, roughly nine tenths seen once. Sequencing used peripheral blood, obtained 28 days after the second AZD1222 dose. Source of these receptors: an adult who received the AZD1222 COVID-19 vaccine. Each CDR3 is given with its conserved first and last residue. D genes are given only for firm matches. Where a row states a size, it is once, few, many or the class of an expanded clone; other rows omit it.

CDR3nt: TGTGCCAGCAGCCTACAGGGGGCGGATGAAAAACTGTTTTTT; CDR3aa: CASSLQGADEKLFF; v_gene: TRBV3-1/TRBV3-2; abundance: .; j_gene: TRBJ1-4; d_gene: TRBD1
CDR3nt: TGTGCCAGCAGCCTTCGTGGGGGGTTCGGCAATGAGCAGTTCTTC; CDR3aa: CASSLRGGFGNEQFF; v_gene: TRBV9; abundance: .; j_gene: TRBJ2-1; d_gene: .
CDR3nt: TGTGCCAGCAGCTTGTATACAGATGGCTATGGCTACACCTTC; CDR3aa: CASSLYTDGYGYTF; v_gene: TRBV5-5; abundance: .; j_gene: TRBJ1-2; d_gene: .
CDR3nt: TGTGCCAGCAGTCACGGGGGTGAAAAACTGTTTTTT; CDR3aa: CASSHGGEKLFF; v_gene: TRBV25-1; abundance: .; j_gene: TRBJ1-4; d_gene: .
CDR3nt: TGTGTCAGAAGCCACTCAGGTCAGCCCCAGCATTTT; CDR3aa: CVRSHSGQPQHF; v_gene: TRBV7-5; abundance: .; j_gene: TRBJ1-5; d_gene: .
CDR3nt: TGTGCCTGGAGCCTCCCGCCGGGGAACACCGGGGAGCTGTTTTTT; CDR3aa: CAWSLPPGNTGELFF; v_gene: TRBV30; abundance: .; j_gene: TRBJ2-2; d_gene: .
CDR3nt: TGTGCCAGTAGTACCCACGAGGACAGCCTCCGGAAAAACATTCAGTACTTC; CDR3aa: CASSTHEDSLRKNIQYF; v_gene: TRBV19; abundance: .; j_gene: TRBJ2-4; d_gene: .
CDR3nt: TGTGCCAGCAGCTTAGACCAACCCCTTACGAACACCGGGGAGCTGTTTTTT; CDR3aa: CASSLDQPLTNTGELFF; v_gene: TRBV7-2; abundance: .; j_gene: TRBJ2-2; d_gene: .
CDR3nt: TGTGCCAGCAGCTCTCCGAGGGGGGGAAGTGGCTACACCTTC; CDR3aa: CASSSPRGGSGYTF; v_gene: TRBV28; abundance: .; j_gene: TRBJ1-2; d_gene: .
CDR3nt: TGCGCCAGCAGCATAGACAGGAGCGGGAACACCGGGGAGCTGTTTTTT; CDR3aa: CASSIDRSGNTGELFF; v_gene: TRBV5-1; abundance: .; j_gene: TRBJ2-2; d_gene: .
CDR3nt: TGTGCCAGCAGCGGCGGGGGGCCGAACACTGAAGCTTTCTTT; CDR3aa: CASSGGGPNTEAFF; v_gene: TRBV6-6; abundance: .; j_gene: TRBJ1-1; d_gene: .
CDR3nt: TGTGCCAGCAGTAAGGGGAGGTTGGATGAAAAACTGTTTTTT; CDR3aa: CASSKGRLDEKLFF; v_gene: TRBV7-9; abundance: .; j_gene: TRBJ1-4; d_gene: .
CDR3nt: TGTGCCAGCAGCTTTAGACGTACTAATGAAAAACTGTTTTTT; CDR3aa: CASSFRRTNEKLFF; v_gene: TRBV5-6; abundance: few; j_gene: TRBJ1-4; d_gene: .
CDR3nt: TGCGCCAGCAGCCGAACTAGCGGGAGCGCCTACGAGCAGTACTTC; CDR3aa: CASSRTSGSAYEQYF; v_gene: TRBV5-1; abundance: .; j_gene: TRBJ2-7; d_gene: TRBD2
CDR3nt: TGTGCCAGCACCCTTGGGGGGAGTTGGGGCAATGAGCAGTTCTTC; CDR3aa: CASTLGGSWGNEQFF; v_gene: TRBV11-2; abundance: .; j_gene: TRBJ2-1; d_gene: .
CDR3nt: TGTGCCAGCAGCTCCCGGGACAGGGGGGCGAACACCGGGGAGCTGTTTTTT; CDR3aa: CASSSRDRGANTGELFF; v_gene: TRBV3-1/TRBV3-2; abundance: .; j_gene: TRBJ2-2; d_gene: TRBD1